One sample yielded the 29 T cell receptor beta chains listed below, sequenced in a study of blood T cell repertoires in COVID-19. Generated by immunoSEQ multiplex PCR, the TCRdb table keeps only in-frame clones and is missing some. This table has 150,000 to 200,000 clones, just under 85% appearing once. The sample consisted of peripheral blood. These receptors were collected from a woman aged 80 or over with acute or convalescent COVID-19.

This chain joins TRBV19 and TRBJ2-5; D may be TRBD2 (6 bases). Germline assignment: CDR1 LNHDA and CDR2 SQIVND (reference sequence). The V and J ends lost 3 bases and 0 bases respectively, with 11 bases between them. The CDR3 loop spans 15 amino acids. This CDR3 is CASSILGGDQETQYF. The CDR3 nucleotides are TGTGCCAGTAGTATTCTAGGAGGGGACCAAGAGACCCAGTACTTC.

V gene TRBV14 combines with J gene TRBJ2-1; 8 positions match TRBD2. Germline CDR1 reads SGHDN; CDR2 reads FVKESK. The CDR3 totals 16 residues. V lost 3 bases and J lost 0; bases outside the gene matches: 4. The CDR3 DNA is TGTGCCAGCAGCCATGTAGCGGGGAGCTCCTACAATGAGCAGTTCTTC. It yields the protein CASSHVAGSSYNEQFF.

The V and J genes are TRBV3-1 (or the pseudogene TRBV3-2) and TRBJ2-1, with 10 nucleotides matching TRBD2. V trimming: 4 bases; J trimming: 6 bases; junction bases outside the gene matches: 6. Germline V gives CDR1 LGHDT, CDR2 YNNKEL (reference sequence). This CDR3 spans 15 amino acids. The CDR3 DNA reads TGTGCCAGCAGCCCCAATAGCGGGAGGATCAATGAGCAGTTCTTC. Translated, it gives CASSPNSGRINEQFF.

The V gene is TRBV10-3, the J gene TRBJ1-5; 7 positions match TRBD1. Trimming took 6 bases from V and 3 from J; bases not matched to a gene: 5. CDR1 is ENHRY and CDR2 is SYGVKD in the germline V gene. The CDR3 is 14 residues long. Here the CDR3 reads CAISQGGVNQPQHF. CDR3 bases: TGTGCCATCAGCCAGGGGGGTGTCAATCAGCCCCAGCATTTT.

This chain uses TRBV30 with TRBJ2-7; tentatively, D is TRBD2 (5 bases). The CDR3 runs 14 residues. Trimming removed 1 base from V and 0 bases from J, with 10 bases in between. Per germline, CDR1 GTSNPN and CDR2 SVGIG (reference sequence). The CDR3 here is CAWSAPGNSYEQYF. The CDR3 DNA is TGTGCCTGGAGTGCCCCGGGGAACTCCTACGAGCAGTACTTC.

This chain connects TRBV5-4 to TRBJ1-1, with a possible D match to TRBD1 (5 bases). Trimming cost V 4 bases and J 0 bases, with 10 bases left between them. The CDR3 runs 14 residues. Germline V CDR1 and CDR2: SGHNT, YYREEE (reference sequence). CDR3 amino acids: CASSQTAMNTEAFF. CDR3 nucleotide sequence: TGTGCCAGCAGCCAGACAGCAATGAACACTGAAGCTTTCTTT.

This clone was seen a few times. The CDR3 DNA is TGCAGCGTTGATGGGCATAGCGGGATAAACTCCTACGAGCAGTACTTC. Translated: CSVDGHSGINSYEQYF. The rearrangement uses TRBV29-1 and TRBJ2-7; 8 nucleotides line up with TRBD2. V trimming: 3 bases; J trimming: 0 bases; junction bases outside the gene matches: 10. Per the germline V gene, CDR1 is SQVTM and CDR2 is ANQGSEA. The CDR3 totals 16 residues.

CDR3 in DNA: TGTGCCAGCAGCTTACCCCCCGTGTCCGGGGAGCTGTTTTTT. Its protein is CASSLPPVSGELFF. This chain joins TRBV11-2 and TRBJ2-2; D is uncertain. Germline CDR1 SGHAT, CDR2 FQNNGV. V lost 2 bases to trimming and J lost 6 bases, with 10 bases between them. The CDR3 length is 14 residues.

The chain carries TRBV6-5 and TRBJ1-1; D is unresolved. The CDR3 loop spans 13 amino acids. Trimming cost V 11 bases and J 3 bases, with 16 bases left between them. Per the germline V gene, CDR1 is MNHEY and CDR2 is SVGAGI. CDR3 nucleotides: TGTGCCCACCGCGTCGCGGGCTACACTGAAGCTTTCTTT. Protein sequence: CAHRVAGYTEAFF.

The rearrangement uses TRBV30 and TRBJ1-4; TRBD1 matches at 9 bases. The trim removed 5 bases at V and 7 bases at J, leaving 2 bases unmatched. The CDR3 length is 12 residues. Germline values: CDR1 GTSNPN, CDR2 SVGIG (reference sequence). The CDR3 is CAWGDRAEKLFF. CDR3 coding DNA: TGTGCCTGGGGGGACAGGGCTGAAAAACTGTTTTTT.

The V call is TRBV5-6, the J call TRBJ2-7; no reliable D call. Per the germline V gene, CDR1 is SGHDT and CDR2 is YYEEEE. The CDR3 spans 14 residues. The V gene lost 2 bases and the J gene lost 6 bases, with 15 bases spanning the gap. CDR3 sequence reads: CASSLPVGDAEQYF. CDR3 sequence (DNA): TGTGCCAGCAGCTTACCGGTCGGAGACGCCGAGCAGTACTTC.

The chain links TRBV11-2 to TRBJ2-1; D possibly corresponds to TRBD1 (5 bases). Germline CDR1 is SGHAT and CDR2 is FQNNGV. CDR3 length: 17 residues. V was cut by 0 bases and J by 7 bases, with 19 bases left in between. The CDR3 is CASSLDWAYSYRNEQFF. In DNA form, the CDR3 reads TGTGCCAGCAGCTTAGATTGGGCCTACTCTTACAGGAATGAGCAGTTCTTC. Full variable domain (remainder filled in from reference TRBV11-2 and TRBJ2-1): EAGVAQSPRYKIIEKRQSVAFWCNPISGHATLYWYQQILGQGPKLLIQFQNNGVVDDSQLPKDRFSAERLKGVDSTLKIQPAKLEDSAVYLCASSLDWAYSYRNEQFFGPGTRLTVL.

This clone was counted between two and nine times. V and J are TRBV2 and TRBJ2-5; 13 bases match TRBD2. Germline trimming cut 6 bases from V and 3 bases from J; bases unmatched to any gene: 10. This CDR3 is built from 17 residues. The germline V gene encodes CDR1 SNHLY and CDR2 FYNNEI. The CDR3 DNA reads as TGTGCCAGCAGCCCAGGACTAGCGGGAGTTCGGGAAGAGACCCAGTACTTC. This sequence encodes CASSPGLAGVREETQYF.

CDR3 protein: CARQAPDTGYTF. CDR3 coding DNA: TGTGCCAGACAGGCTCCGGACACTGGCTACACCTTC. The chain couples TRBV2 to TRBJ1-2; perhaps TRBD1 as D (5 bases). The germline V gene encodes CDR1 SNHLY and CDR2 FYNNEI. The CDR3 length is 12 residues. Between the trimmed V and J ends, which lost 9 bases and 7 bases, there was a span of 15 bases.

The chain joins TRBV3-1 (or the pseudogene TRBV3-2) to TRBJ2-5; 7 positions agree with TRBD2. CDR1 and CDR2 from the germline V gene are LGHDT and YNNKEL (reference sequence). The CDR3 covers 16 residues. The J segment lost 2 bases and the V segment lost 1 base, leaving 7 bases of the junction unmatched. This chain's CDR3 is CASSQGLPGLQETQYF. The CDR3 DNA is TGTGCCAGCAGCCAAGGACTCCCGGGACTACAAGAGACCCAGTACTTC.

This chain joins TRBV30 and TRBJ1-4; D unclear. This CDR3 is 11 amino acids long. The germline CDR1 and CDR2 sequences are GTSNPN and SVGIG (reference sequence). V was clipped by 1 base and J by 8 bases, with 5 bases between them. The CDR3 nucleotides read TGTGCCTGGAGTGATAGAGAAAAACTGTTTTTT. Protein sequence: CAWSDREKLFF. The full variable domain, rest sourced from reference TRBV30 and TRBJ1-4, is SQTIHQWPATLVQPVGSPLSLECTVEGTSNPNLYWYRQAAGRGLQLLFYSVGIGQISSEVPQNLSASRPQDRQFILSSKKLLLSDSGFYLCAWSDREKLFFGSGTQLSVL.

The rearrangement links TRBV18 to TRBJ1-1, with 7 bases matching TRBD1. The length of the CDR3 is 14 residues. Losses at the gene ends were 6 bases for V and 3 bases for J; bases not matched to a gene: 7. In germline, CDR1 is KGHSH, CDR2 LQKENI. The CDR3, as DNA: TGTGCCAGCTCGAACACCGGGACAGACACTGAAGCTTTCTTT. It encodes CASSNTGTDTEAFF.

V gene TRBV10-3 combines with J gene TRBJ2-1; 12 positions agree with TRBD2. J lost 0 bases, V lost 3 bases, and 9 bases had no gene match. Per germline, CDR1 ENHRY and CDR2 SYGVKD. The CDR3 is 19 amino acids. In nucleotides, the CDR3 is TGTGCCATCAGTGAATTACTAGCGGGAGGCCGAAGCTCCTACAATGAGCAGTTCTTC. Protein product: CAISELLAGGRSSYNEQFF.

The chain has TRBV18 and TRBJ2-2; D may be TRBD1 (5 bases). The germline gives CDR1 KGHSH, CDR2 LQKENI. Trimming shortened V by 5 bases and J by 5 bases, and 9 bases separated the two germline ends. The CDR3 has 13 residues. In DNA form, the CDR3 reads TGTGCCAGCTCAACGTCAGGGACCGGGGAGCTGTTTTTT. It codes for CASSTSGTGELFF.

V and J are TRBV30 and TRBJ1-5; 7 positions match TRBD1. V lost 3 bases to trimming and J lost 0 bases; unmatched junction nucleotides: 5. Germline CDR1 and CDR2: GTSNPN and SVGIG (reference sequence). This CDR3 region has 15 residues. The DNA of the CDR3 is TGTGCCTGGAGCCGGGACAGTTATAGCAATCAGCCCCAGCATTTT. Encoded protein: CAWSRDSYSNQPQHF.

This chain's CDR3 is CASSFGGENTEAFF. CDR3 nucleotide sequence: TGTGCCAGCAGCTTTGGCGGAGAGAACACTGAAGCTTTCTTT. The chain combines TRBV5-4 with TRBJ1-1; D is undetermined. This CDR3 has 14 residues. The germline gives CDR1 SGHNT, CDR2 YYREEE (reference sequence). Deletions cut 2 bases from V and 1 base from J, with 9 bases between. The full variable domain, completed using reference TRBV5-4 and TRBJ1-1, is ETGVTQSPTHLIKTRGQQVTLRCSSQSGHNTVSWYQQALGQGPQFIFQYYREEENGRGNFPPRFSGLQFPNYSSELNVNALELDDSALYLCASSFGGENTEAFFGQGTRLTVV.

The chain recombines TRBV7-9 with TRBJ1-5; TRBD1 matches 11 bases. Germline CDR1 reads SEHNR; CDR2 reads FQNEAQ (reference sequence). Trimming removed 3 bases from V and 6 bases from J; junction bases left unmatched: 1. The CDR3 is 14 amino acids. CDR3 DNA: TGTGCCAGCAGCTTCGGGACAGGGGGTCAGCCCCAGCATTTT. This translates into CASSFGTGGQPQHF.

This chain links TRBV5-1 with TRBJ1-2, with D perhaps matching TRBD1 (6 bases). The germline gives CDR1 SGHRS, CDR2 YFSETQ. Trimming took off 3 bases at V and 4 bases at J, with 13 bases between the two ends. The CDR3 is 14 amino acids. CDR3 amino acids: CASSYGQNGYGYTF. CDR3 coding DNA: TGCGCCAGCAGCTACGGACAGAACGGCTATGGCTACACCTTC.

Here the CDR3 DNA reads TGTGCCAGCAATCCGGTTAGCTCCTACAATGAGCAGTTCTTC. Its protein is CASNPVSSYNEQFF. This chain links TRBV7-6 with TRBJ2-1, with no clear D. Trimming cost V 7 bases and J 0 bases, with 10 bases left between them. CDR1 is SGHVS, CDR2 FNYEAQ, per germline. The CDR3 length is 14 residues.

The chain recombines TRBV4-3 with TRBJ2-5; tentatively, D is TRBD2 (6 bases). With 0 bases removed from V and 9 bases from J, the gap between germline ends came to 14 bases. Germline values: CDR1 LGHNA, CDR2 YSLEER. The CDR3 has 14 amino acids. This chain's CDR3 is CASSQERGIWAQYF. CDR3 nucleotides: TGCGCCAGCAGCCAAGAACGGGGGATCTGGGCCCAGTACTTC.

The J gene is TRBJ2-7, the V gene TRBV3-1 (or the pseudogene TRBV3-2); D is possibly TRBD1 (6 bases). Per the germline V gene, CDR1 is LGHDT and CDR2 is YNNKEL (reference sequence). The CDR3 totals 15 residues. V was shortened by 5 bases and J by 3 bases, with 17 bases between the two germline ends. The CDR3, as DNA: TGTGCCAGCAGCAATGGACAGCCTTGGTTCTACGAGCAGTACTTC. This codes for CASSNGQPWFYEQYF.

J is TRBJ2-3 and V is TRBV24-1; TRBD2 matches at 10 bases. The junction had 8 bases not matched to a gene; V was cut back by 4 bases and J by 5 bases. This CDR3 contains 16 residues. From germline, CDR1 is KGHDR and CDR2 SFDVKD. The CDR3 reads CATSDSSGRGGDTQYF. The CDR3 DNA follows: TGTGCCACCAGTGACTCTAGCGGGAGAGGCGGAGATACGCAGTATTTT.

This clone has just one count. The V call is TRBV5-4, the J call TRBJ2-1, with a possible D match to TRBD1 (6 bases). Deletions cut 2 bases from V and 2 bases from J, with 17 bases between. Per germline, CDR1 SGHNT and CDR2 YYREEE (reference sequence). There are 17 residues in the CDR3. CDR3 residues: CASSLRGIGTTYNEQFF. The CDR3 bases are TGTGCCAGCAGCTTAAGGGGGATTGGGACAACCTACAATGAGCAGTTCTTC.

The chain has TRBV19 and TRBJ2-1, with TRBD2 matching 11 bases. Trimming took 5 bases from V and 3 from J; bases not matched to a gene: 6. The CDR3 contains 16 residues. The germline CDR1 and CDR2 sequences are LNHDA and SQIVND (reference sequence). For the CDR3, the DNA is TGTGCCAGTAGTTCCCGACTAGCGGGAAGCTACAATGAGCAGTTCTTC. Translating gives CASSSRLAGSYNEQFF.